The rows below give T cell receptor beta chains drawn from one sample of a study of blood T cell repertoires in COVID-19. Measured with immunoSEQ multiplex PCR; TCRdb has only the in-frame clones, and not every one. Among 90,000 to 120,000 clones listed, about nine tenths were seen once. The sample was peripheral blood. The receptors come from a man aged 45-65 years with active or convalescent COVID-19. Each CDR3 is given with its conserved first and last residue. Each record gives: D gene, V gene, J gene, clone size, CDR3 DNA, CDR3 protein. D genes are given only for firm matches. Clone sizes are given selectively: once, few, many, or a class where the clone is expanded.

d_gene: -; v_gene: TRBV30; j_gene: TRBJ2-2; abundance: -; CDR3nt: TGTGCCTGGAGTCTCACACCAAACACCGGGGAGCTGTTTTTT; CDR3aa: CAWSLTPNTGELFF
d_gene: -; v_gene: TRBV2; j_gene: TRBJ2-7; abundance: -; CDR3nt: TGTGCCAGCAACCCGGGAGACTACGAGCAGTACTTC; CDR3aa: CASNPGDYEQYF
d_gene: TRBD1; v_gene: TRBV5-1; j_gene: TRBJ2-7; abundance: -; CDR3nt: TGCGCCAGCAGCTTGGTCGGCAGGGGGTCCTACGAGCAGTACTTC; CDR3aa: CASSLVGRGSYEQYF
d_gene: -; v_gene: TRBV7-2; j_gene: TRBJ2-4; abundance: -; CDR3nt: TGTGCCAGCAGCTTAGTCCGAGGAAGAGGGGCCAAAAACATTCAGTACTTC; CDR3aa: CASSLVRGRGAKNIQYF
d_gene: -; v_gene: TRBV28; j_gene: TRBJ1-5; abundance: -; CDR3nt: TGTGCCAGCAGCCCTACAGGTTATAGCAATCAGCCCCAGCATTTT; CDR3aa: CASSPTGYSNQPQHF
d_gene: TRBD1; v_gene: TRBV19; j_gene: TRBJ1-2; abundance: -; CDR3nt: TGTGCCAGCAGTCAGACAGGGAATGGCTACACCTTC; CDR3aa: CASSQTGNGYTF
d_gene: -; v_gene: TRBV12-3/TRBV12-4; j_gene: TRBJ2-3; abundance: -; CDR3nt: TGTGCCAGCAGTCAGACTAGCACAGATACGCAGTATTTT; CDR3aa: CASSQTSTDTQYF
d_gene: TRBD1; v_gene: TRBV20-1; j_gene: TRBJ2-7; abundance: -; CDR3nt: TGCAGTGCAAGGGACAGCTACGAGCAGTACTTC; CDR3aa: CSARDSYEQYF
d_gene: -; v_gene: TRBV29-1; j_gene: TRBJ2-2; abundance: -; CDR3nt: TGCAGCGTTGAATCAGGGGACAACACCGGGGAGCTGTTTTTT; CDR3aa: CSVESGDNTGELFF
d_gene: -; v_gene: TRBV19; j_gene: TRBJ1-3; abundance: -; CDR3nt: TGTGCCAGTACCCCAGGCGGGGTCTTACGGTCTGGAAACACCATATATTTT; CDR3aa: CASTPGGVLRSGNTIYF
d_gene: TRBD2; v_gene: TRBV6-2/TRBV6-3; j_gene: TRBJ2-1; abundance: once; CDR3nt: TGTGCCAGCAGTTACCCGACTAGCGGGAGGGCCAGTAGCAATGAGCAGTTCTTC; CDR3aa: CASSYPTSGRASSNEQFF
d_gene: -; v_gene: TRBV28; j_gene: TRBJ1-1; abundance: -; CDR3nt: TGTGCCAGCAGTTTATCACAGCATGAAGCTTTCTTT; CDR3aa: CASSLSQHEAFF
d_gene: -; v_gene: TRBV19; j_gene: TRBJ2-1; abundance: -; CDR3nt: TGTGCCAGCACAGGTAGCTCCTACAATGAGCAGTTCTTC; CDR3aa: CASTGSSYNEQFF
d_gene: TRBD1; v_gene: TRBV11-2; j_gene: TRBJ1-6; abundance: -; CDR3nt: TGTGCCAGCAGCAGACAGGGGGCTAATAATTCACCCCTCCACTTT; CDR3aa: CASSRQGANNSPLHF
d_gene: -; v_gene: TRBV19; j_gene: TRBJ2-5; abundance: -; CDR3nt: TGTGCCAGTAGTCTGCAGGGTACCGCGGAGACCCAGTACTTC; CDR3aa: CASSLQGTAETQYF
d_gene: TRBD2; v_gene: TRBV11-2; j_gene: TRBJ2-1; abundance: -; CDR3nt: TGTGCCAGCAGCTTAGAATGGGGCGCGACTAGCGGGAGTCGGGATGAGCAGTTCTTC; CDR3aa: CASSLEWGATSGSRDEQFF
d_gene: TRBD2; v_gene: TRBV7-6; j_gene: TRBJ2-2; abundance: few; CDR3nt: TGTGCCAGCAGCTTGAGGACTAGCGGAGAATTCGGGGAGCTGTTTTTT; CDR3aa: CASSLRTSGEFGELFF
d_gene: -; v_gene: TRBV4-1; j_gene: TRBJ2-3; abundance: -; CDR3nt: TGCGCCAGCAGCCAAGAGCTAGTCCCGGATACGCAGTATTTT; CDR3aa: CASSQELVPDTQYF
d_gene: -; v_gene: TRBV28; j_gene: TRBJ1-2; abundance: -; CDR3nt: TGTGCCAACAGGGACCCCCGGGGCTATGGCTACACCTTC; CDR3aa: CANRDPRGYGYTF
d_gene: TRBD2; v_gene: TRBV11-2; j_gene: TRBJ2-1; abundance: -; CDR3nt: TGTGCCAGCAGCTTACGGGAGGGATACAATGAGCAGTTCTTC; CDR3aa: CASSLREGYNEQFF
d_gene: TRBD1; v_gene: TRBV18; j_gene: TRBJ1-5; abundance: -; CDR3nt: TGTGCCAGCTCATCCGGACAGGACTTTGGACAGCCCCAGCATTTT; CDR3aa: CASSSGQDFGQPQHF
d_gene: -; v_gene: TRBV2; j_gene: TRBJ2-7; abundance: -; CDR3nt: TGTGCCAGCAGTGAAGTTAGCTACGAGCAGTACTTC; CDR3aa: CASSEVSYEQYF
d_gene: TRBD2; v_gene: TRBV10-3; j_gene: TRBJ2-1; abundance: -; CDR3nt: TGTGCCATCAGTGAGACTAGCGGGAGGGATAATGAGCAGTTCTTC; CDR3aa: CAISETSGRDNEQFF
d_gene: TRBD2; v_gene: TRBV27; j_gene: TRBJ2-2; abundance: -; CDR3nt: TGTGCCAGCAGTTTATTTGCTAGCGGGAGGGCCGCGTCCGGGGAGCTGTTTTTT; CDR3aa: CASSLFASGRAASGELFF
d_gene: TRBD1; v_gene: TRBV5-1; j_gene: TRBJ1-4; abundance: -; CDR3nt: TGCGCCAGCAGCTTCGGGGACAGGGACTACGAAAAACTGTTTTTT; CDR3aa: CASSFGDRDYEKLFF
d_gene: TRBD1; v_gene: TRBV27; j_gene: TRBJ2-1; abundance: -; CDR3nt: TGTGCCAGCAGTTGGCCCGGGACAGACGTCTACAATGAGCAGTTCTTC; CDR3aa: CASSWPGTDVYNEQFF
d_gene: TRBD1; v_gene: TRBV28; j_gene: TRBJ1-4; abundance: few; CDR3nt: TGTGCCAGCAGTTTCCAGGGGGTGGCAAAACTGTTTTTT; CDR3aa: CASSFQGVAKLFF
d_gene: -; v_gene: TRBV6-5; j_gene: TRBJ1-2; abundance: -; CDR3nt: TGTGCCAGCAGTTATCTCGCGCAGGTCGACGGCTACACCTTC; CDR3aa: CASSYLAQVDGYTF
d_gene: TRBD1; v_gene: TRBV5-1; j_gene: TRBJ2-3; abundance: -; CDR3nt: TGCGCCAGCAGCCTCGGGACAGCAAGACTCACAGATACGCAGTATTTT; CDR3aa: CASSLGTARLTDTQYF
d_gene: -; v_gene: TRBV6-5; j_gene: TRBJ2-7; abundance: -; CDR3nt: TGTGCCAGCAGTTTGGGCAGGGGTCTCGACGAGCAGTACTTC; CDR3aa: CASSLGRGLDEQYF
d_gene: -; v_gene: TRBV4-1; j_gene: TRBJ2-2; abundance: -; CDR3nt: TGCGCCAGCAGCCAGTTGACAGGGGAGCTGTTTTTT; CDR3aa: CASSQLTGELFF
d_gene: TRBD1; v_gene: TRBV10-3; j_gene: TRBJ2-5; abundance: -; CDR3nt: TGTGCCACATCCTTTTTACAGGGGGCGGAAGAGACCCAGTACTTC; CDR3aa: CATSFLQGAEETQYF
d_gene: -; v_gene: TRBV7-9; j_gene: TRBJ2-7; abundance: -; CDR3nt: TGTGCCAGCAGCTTTCCGGGACACAACTACGAGCAGTACTTC; CDR3aa: CASSFPGHNYEQYF
d_gene: -; v_gene: TRBV5-1; j_gene: TRBJ1-3; abundance: -; CDR3nt: TGCGCCAGCAGCTCGGGGAACCAGCAGGGAAACACCATATATTTT; CDR3aa: CASSSGNQQGNTIYF
d_gene: TRBD1; v_gene: TRBV29-1; j_gene: TRBJ1-4; abundance: -; CDR3nt: TGCAGCGTCCGGGACAGCAATAATGAAAAACTGTTTTTT; CDR3aa: CSVRDSNNEKLFF
d_gene: TRBD1; v_gene: TRBV6-2/TRBV6-3; j_gene: TRBJ1-5; abundance: -; CDR3nt: TGTGCCAGCAGTTACCAGAATTTCATGACAGGGGGGAATCAGCCCCAGCATTTT; CDR3aa: CASSYQNFMTGGNQPQHF
d_gene: TRBD2; v_gene: TRBV30; j_gene: TRBJ2-1; abundance: -; CDR3nt: TGTGCCTGGAGAGTACTAGCGGGAGGGGGGTCCTACAATGAGCAGTTCTTC; CDR3aa: CAWRVLAGGGSYNEQFF
d_gene: -; v_gene: TRBV19; j_gene: TRBJ1-5; abundance: -; CDR3nt: TGTGCCAGTAGTATGTCTTCGAGCAATCAGCCCCAGCATTTT; CDR3aa: CASSMSSSNQPQHF
d_gene: -; v_gene: TRBV29-1; j_gene: TRBJ2-3; abundance: -; CDR3nt: TGCAGCGTTAGTCACGGTCCGATGACAGATACGCAGTATTTT; CDR3aa: CSVSHGPMTDTQYF
d_gene: -; v_gene: TRBV3-1/TRBV3-2; j_gene: TRBJ1-1; abundance: -; CDR3nt: TGTGCCAGCAGCCAAGCTGGGGCGGTTGGGAACACTGAAGCTTTCTTT; CDR3aa: CASSQAGAVGNTEAFF
d_gene: TRBD1; v_gene: TRBV6-5; j_gene: TRBJ1-4; abundance: few; CDR3nt: TGTGCCAGCAGTTACTTTGGGACAGGCAGGAATGAAAAACTGTTTTTT; CDR3aa: CASSYFGTGRNEKLFF
d_gene: -; v_gene: TRBV2; j_gene: TRBJ1-1; abundance: -; CDR3nt: TGTGCCAGCAGTCTTAGCCCGGAGGACACTGAAGCTTTCTTT; CDR3aa: CASSLSPEDTEAFF
d_gene: -; v_gene: TRBV5-1; j_gene: TRBJ1-4; abundance: -; CDR3nt: TGCGCCAGCAGCTTGGTCAGCGCAAATGAAAAACTGTTTTTT; CDR3aa: CASSLVSANEKLFF
d_gene: TRBD1; v_gene: TRBV4-1; j_gene: TRBJ1-4; abundance: -; CDR3nt: TGCGCCAGCAGCTCGACAGGGGGAGAGGAAAAACTGTTTTTT; CDR3aa: CASSSTGGEEKLFF
d_gene: TRBD2; v_gene: TRBV20-1; j_gene: TRBJ2-1; abundance: -; CDR3nt: TGCAGTGCTAGTAATAGACTAGCGGGAGACAATGAGCAGTTCTTC; CDR3aa: CSASNRLAGDNEQFF
d_gene: -; v_gene: TRBV23-1; j_gene: TRBJ2-2; abundance: -; CDR3nt: TGCGCCAGCAGTCATAGGGACATGAACACCGGGGAGCTGTTTTTT; CDR3aa: CASSHRDMNTGELFF
d_gene: -; v_gene: TRBV3-1/TRBV3-2; j_gene: TRBJ2-7; abundance: few; CDR3nt: TGTGCCAGCAGCCAAGGACTAGGATCCTACGAGCAGTACTTC; CDR3aa: CASSQGLGSYEQYF
d_gene: -; v_gene: TRBV7-2; j_gene: TRBJ2-3; abundance: -; CDR3nt: TGTGCCAGCAGCGAACGGGGTGGCGATACGCAGTATTTT; CDR3aa: CASSERGGDTQYF
d_gene: -; v_gene: TRBV2; j_gene: TRBJ1-5; abundance: -; CDR3nt: TGTGCCAGCAACGGACAGTTTCAGCCCCAGCATTTT; CDR3aa: CASNGQFQPQHF
d_gene: TRBD2; v_gene: TRBV30; j_gene: TRBJ2-7; abundance: once; CDR3nt: TGTGCCTGGAGTGTAAACATAGCGGGACCAGGCCCCAGTCAGTACTTC; CDR3aa: CAWSVNIAGPGPSQYF
d_gene: -; v_gene: TRBV9; j_gene: TRBJ2-6; abundance: -; CDR3nt: TGTGCCAGCAGCGTATCGTCTGGGGCCAACGTCCTGACTTTC; CDR3aa: CASSVSSGANVLTF
d_gene: -; v_gene: TRBV30; j_gene: TRBJ1-3; abundance: -; CDR3nt: TGTGCCTGGAGTGTACGCTACCTTGCTCGCTCTGGAAACACCATATATTTT; CDR3aa: CAWSVRYLARSGNTIYF
d_gene: -; v_gene: TRBV4-1; j_gene: TRBJ1-3; abundance: -; CDR3nt: TGCGCCAGCAGCCAAGACAGGCCTTTCGGAAACACCATATATTTT; CDR3aa: CASSQDRPFGNTIYF
d_gene: -; v_gene: TRBV28; j_gene: TRBJ1-2; abundance: -; CDR3nt: TGTGCCAGCAGTTTTGGGGGCCAGGCCTCTGGCTACACCTTC; CDR3aa: CASSFGGQASGYTF